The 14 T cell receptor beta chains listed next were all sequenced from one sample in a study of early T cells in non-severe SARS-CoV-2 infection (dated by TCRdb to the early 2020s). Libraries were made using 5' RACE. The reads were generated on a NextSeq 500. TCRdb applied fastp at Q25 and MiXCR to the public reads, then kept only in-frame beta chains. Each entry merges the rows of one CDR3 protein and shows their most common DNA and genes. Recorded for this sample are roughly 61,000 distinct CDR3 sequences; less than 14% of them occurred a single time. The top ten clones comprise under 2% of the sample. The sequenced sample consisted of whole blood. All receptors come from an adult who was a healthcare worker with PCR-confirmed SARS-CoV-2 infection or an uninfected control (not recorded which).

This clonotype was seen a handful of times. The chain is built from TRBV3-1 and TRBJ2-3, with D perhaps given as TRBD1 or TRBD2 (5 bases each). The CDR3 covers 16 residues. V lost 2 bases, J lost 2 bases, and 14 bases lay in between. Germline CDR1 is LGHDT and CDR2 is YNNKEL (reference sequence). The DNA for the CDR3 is TGTGCCAGCAGCCAACGGGACCCGTCCTCCACAGATACGCAGTATTTT. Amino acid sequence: CASSQRDPSSTDTQYF.

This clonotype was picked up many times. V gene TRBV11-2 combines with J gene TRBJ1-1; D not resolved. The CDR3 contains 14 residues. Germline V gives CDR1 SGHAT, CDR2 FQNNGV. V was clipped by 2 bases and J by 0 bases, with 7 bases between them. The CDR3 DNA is TGTGCCAGCAGCTTAAATAGGATGAACACTGAAGCTTTCTTT. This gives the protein CASSLNRMNTEAFF.

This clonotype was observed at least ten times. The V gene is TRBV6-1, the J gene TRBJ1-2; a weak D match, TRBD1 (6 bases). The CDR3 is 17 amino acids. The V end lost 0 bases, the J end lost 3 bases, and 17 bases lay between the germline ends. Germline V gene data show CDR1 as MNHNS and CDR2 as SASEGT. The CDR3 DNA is TGTGCCAGCAGTGAAGCCCTCACAGGGACGACATACTATGGCTACACCTTC. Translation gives CASSEALTGTTYYGYTF.

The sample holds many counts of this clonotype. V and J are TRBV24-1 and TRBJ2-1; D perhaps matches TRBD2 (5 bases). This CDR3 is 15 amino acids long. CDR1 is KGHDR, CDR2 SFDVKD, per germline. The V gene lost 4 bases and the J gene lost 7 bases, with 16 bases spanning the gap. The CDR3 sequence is CATSDSGLSRNEQFF. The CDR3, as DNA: TGTGCCACCAGTGACTCAGGACTGTCTAGGAATGAGCAGTTCTTC.

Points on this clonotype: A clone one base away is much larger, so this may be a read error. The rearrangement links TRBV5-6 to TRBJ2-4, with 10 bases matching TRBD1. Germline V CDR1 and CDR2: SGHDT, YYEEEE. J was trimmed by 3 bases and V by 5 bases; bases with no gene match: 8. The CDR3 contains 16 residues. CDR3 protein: CASSLTGGSDKNIQYF. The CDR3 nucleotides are TGTGCCAGCAGTTTGACAGGGGGCTCGGACAAAAACATTCAGTACTTC.

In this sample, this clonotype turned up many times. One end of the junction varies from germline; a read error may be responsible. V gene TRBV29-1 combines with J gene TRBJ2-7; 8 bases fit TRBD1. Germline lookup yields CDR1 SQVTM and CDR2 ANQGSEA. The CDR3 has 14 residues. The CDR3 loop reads CSVEAGTGYYEQYF. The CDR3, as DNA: TGCAGCGTCGAAGCCGGGACAGGTTACTACGAGCAGTACTTC.

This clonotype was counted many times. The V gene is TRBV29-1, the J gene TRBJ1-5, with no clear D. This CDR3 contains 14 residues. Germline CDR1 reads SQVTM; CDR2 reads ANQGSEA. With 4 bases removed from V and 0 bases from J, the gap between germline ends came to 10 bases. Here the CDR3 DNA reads TGCAGCGTTGTTAGCGGAAATAGCAATCAGCCCCAGCATTTT. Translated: CSVVSGNSNQPQHF.

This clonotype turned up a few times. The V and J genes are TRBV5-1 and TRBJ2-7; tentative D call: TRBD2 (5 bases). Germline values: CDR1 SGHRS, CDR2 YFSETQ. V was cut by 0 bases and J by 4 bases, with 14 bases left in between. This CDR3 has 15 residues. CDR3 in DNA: TGCGCCAGCAGCTTGGTAGATGAGGGAAGGTACGAGCAGTACTTC. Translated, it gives CASSLVDEGRYEQYF.

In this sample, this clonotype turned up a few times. The CDR3 region is CAISGGQFEQYF. Written as DNA, the CDR3 is TGTGCCATCAGTGGGGGGCAGTTCGAGCAGTACTTC. V usage is TRBV10-3 and J usage is TRBJ2-7, with D possibly TRBD1 on 6 matching bases. This CDR3 has 12 residues. V lost 4 bases and J 6 bases, leaving 10 bases between the germline ends. Per the germline V gene, CDR1 is ENHRY and CDR2 is SYGVKD.

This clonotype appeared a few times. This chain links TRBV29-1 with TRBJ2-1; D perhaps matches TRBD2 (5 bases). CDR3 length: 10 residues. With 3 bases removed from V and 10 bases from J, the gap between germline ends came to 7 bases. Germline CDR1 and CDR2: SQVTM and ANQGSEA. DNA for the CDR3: TGCAGCGTTGAGGAGGTAGAGCAGTTCTTC. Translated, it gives CSVEEVEQFF.

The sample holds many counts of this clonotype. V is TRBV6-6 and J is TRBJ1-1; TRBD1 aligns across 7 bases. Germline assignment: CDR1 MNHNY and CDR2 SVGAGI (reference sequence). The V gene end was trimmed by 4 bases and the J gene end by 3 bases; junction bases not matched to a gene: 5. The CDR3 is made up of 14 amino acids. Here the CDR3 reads CASSWTGPHTEAFF. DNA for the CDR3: TGTGCCAGCAGTTGGACAGGACCCCACACTGAAGCTTTCTTT.

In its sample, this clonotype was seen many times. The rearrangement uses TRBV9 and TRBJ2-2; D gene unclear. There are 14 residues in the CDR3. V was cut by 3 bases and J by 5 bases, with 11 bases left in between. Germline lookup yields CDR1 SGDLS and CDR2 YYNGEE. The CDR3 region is CASSASEVTGELFF. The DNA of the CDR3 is TGTGCCAGCAGCGCCTCCGAGGTTACCGGGGAGCTGTTTTTT.

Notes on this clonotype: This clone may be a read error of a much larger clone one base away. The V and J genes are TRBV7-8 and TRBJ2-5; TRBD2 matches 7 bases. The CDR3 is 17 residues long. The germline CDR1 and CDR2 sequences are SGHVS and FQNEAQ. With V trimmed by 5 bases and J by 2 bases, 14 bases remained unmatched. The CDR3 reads CASSGKGAGTKQETQYF. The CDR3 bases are TGTGCCAGCAGCGGAAAAGGGGCAGGGACTAAACAAGAGACCCAGTACTTC. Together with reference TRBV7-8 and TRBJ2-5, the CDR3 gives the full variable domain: GAGVSQSPRYKVAKRGQDVALRCDPISGHVSLFWYQQALGQGPEFLTYFQNEAQLDKSGLPSDRFFAERPEGSVSTLKIQRTQQEDSAVYLCASSGKGAGTKQETQYFGPGTRLLVL.

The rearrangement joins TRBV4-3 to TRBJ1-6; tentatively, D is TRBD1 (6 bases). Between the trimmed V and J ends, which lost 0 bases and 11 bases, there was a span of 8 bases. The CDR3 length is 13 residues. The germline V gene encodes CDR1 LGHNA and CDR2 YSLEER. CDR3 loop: CASSQDRGTPLHF. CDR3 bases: TGCGCCAGCAGCCAAGATAGGGGGACACCCCTCCACTTT.